This paragraph covers one T cell receptor (beta chain) sequence. Its antigen is as yet unknown. This entry comes from a study of cytomegalovirus exposure and HLA in healthy donors. Overall study: There were nearly 120 million unique TCR beta sequences, drawn from some 180 million T cells, in an earlier analysis. Out of 398 genotyped donors, less than 85% belonged to the Caucasian-associated ancestry cluster. General study points: An analysis was carried out at a later point. It showed that HLA-associated TCR beta chains were more clonally expanded than equally common non-associated chains. Productive status was seen about 90% or about 30% of the time for most TCR beta V segments in an earlier analysis.

The CDR3 is made up of 13 amino acids. V gave up 8 bases and J gave up 2 bases, with 9 bases separating them. The germline V gene encodes CDR1 SNHLY and CDR2 FYNNEI. 13 Jbeta primers and 60 Vbeta primers were used for the PCR. Assay: immunoSEQ multiplex PCR; the TCRdb copy retains only in-frame clones and omits some. The sample yields roughly 100,000 clones, 65% to 80% seen once. V gene TRBV2 combines with J gene TRBJ2-2, with D perhaps TRBD2 (6 bases). This receptor was identified in a woman between 18 and 29 years old in good health and CMV-seropositive. Material for sequencing was PBMCs. Here the CDR3 DNA reads TGTGCCAGCTTAGCGGTAAACACCGGGGAGCTGTTTTTT. Its protein product is CASLAVNTGELFF. Supplemented by reference TRBV2 and TRBJ2-2, the full variable domain reads EPEVTQTPSHQVTQMGQEVILRCVPISNHLYFYWYRQILGQKVEFLVSFYNNEISEKSEIFDDQFSVERPDGSNFTLKIRSTKLEDSAMYFCASLAVNTGELFFGEGSRLTVL.